A single T cell receptor beta chain is shown here with its context. The data were taken from a study of T-cell memory formation after mild COVID-19. The CDR3 length is 15 residues. The V and J ends lost 7 bases and 4 bases respectively, with 19 bases between them. Per germline, CDR1 SGHVS and CDR2 FQNEAQ. Using its own MiXCR run on the 5' RACE reads, TCRdb lists one record per CDR3 protein. The sample has around 340,000 distinct CDR3 sequences, around a sixth seen once; the top ten hold around 24%. The sequenced sample was PBMCs or a T cell subset sorted from them (not recorded which). The V call is TRBV7-8, the J call TRBJ2-5, with D possibly matching TRBD1 (6 bases). The clonotype originates from a man between 18 and 35 years old who had mild COVID-19 (a few samples of this study predate the infection). Cell type and time point are not known. The CDR3 here is CASTLGGGGGETQYF. For the CDR3, the DNA is TGTGCCAGCACCCTAGGGGGTGGGGGTGGAGAGACCCAGTACTTC.